This section outlines one TCR beta chain sequence together with its context. Its antigen is undetermined. The sample is drawn from a study of persistence of HIV-infected CD4 T cells. Sequencing used immunoSEQ version 4 in survey mode. Repertoires were generated with immunoSEQ multiplex PCR, while TCRdb's copy carries only in-frame clones and drops some. The repertoire holds about 64,000 clones, over 60% seen once, with roughly 1.7% in the top ten. CDR1 is LGHDT, CDR2 YNNKEL, per germline (reference sequence). This CDR3 has 14 residues. V shed 1 base and J 3 bases; nucleotides not matched to a gene: 2. An overlapping HIV-1 Gag peptide pool stimulated these cells at about 1 ug/peptide/mL. CD40L-negative CD69-negative CD45RO-high memory CD4+ T cells were sorted as populations depleted of antigen-responding cells. Plasma HIV-1 RNA stayed below 50 copies/mL for at least 4 years. Before stimulation, PBMCs underwent CD8+ T cell depletion.

Study results and caveats: TCRbeta richness was lower in CMV- and Gag-responding cells than in anti-CD3/anti-CD28-responding cells.

The sequenced sample was CD4+ T cells sorted from PBMCs after roughly 17-hour stimulation, obtained from a patient who received antiretroviral therapy. The chain links TRBV3-1 (or the pseudogene TRBV3-2) to TRBJ2-7, with 8 nucleotides matching TRBD1. The TCR comes from an adult man with HIV who was CMV-seropositive. The CDR3 sequence: CASSQGQGFYEQYF. The CDR3 DNA reads as TGTGCCAGCAGCCAAGGACAGGGGTTCTACGAGCAGTACTTC.